The 23 T cell receptor beta chains listed next were all sequenced from one sample in a study of blood T cell repertoires in COVID-19. This table comes from immunoSEQ multiplex PCR, and its TCRdb copy is limited to in-frame clones, with some not included. The sample yields roughly 300,000 clones, about 88% seen once. Specimen: PBMCs or T cells enriched from blood (not recorded which). These receptors were taken from a young woman who had recovered from COVID-19.

The V call is TRBV19, the J call TRBJ2-7, with D possibly matching TRBD2 (5 bases). The germline V gene encodes CDR1 LNHDA and CDR2 SQIVND (reference sequence). The CDR3 spans 14 residues. V shed 3 bases and J shed 4 bases, with 13 bases lying between them. CDR3 bases: TGTGCCAGTAGTATCCGGGGAGTTGGGTACGAGCAGTACTTC. Protein sequence: CASSIRGVGYEQYF.

This clone was seen once. J is TRBJ2-3 and V is TRBV6-5; 7 nucleotides match TRBD2. Germline values: CDR1 MNHEY, CDR2 SVGAGI. The CDR3 runs to 14 residues. Germline trimming cut 7 bases from V and 0 bases from J; bases unmatched to any gene: 4. This CDR3 reads CASTIGGSTDTQYF. CDR3 bases: TGTGCCAGCACCATCGGGGGGAGCACAGATACGCAGTATTTT.

The V and J genes are TRBV6-2 or TRBV6-3 and TRBJ2-7, with 9 bases aligning to TRBD2. The CDR3 runs to 18 residues. V was pared by 6 bases and J by 0 bases, with 15 bases of the junction left unmatched. Germline loops: CDR1 MNHEY, CDR2 SVGEGT. Written as DNA, the CDR3 is TGTGCCAGCAGCACACGGGGGGCTAGCGGGGAATTCTCCTACGAGCAGTACTTC. Its protein product is CASSTRGASGEFSYEQYF.

This chain joins TRBV10-3 and TRBJ1-2; D is possibly TRBD1 (5 bases). Germline CDR1 ENHRY, CDR2 SYGVKD. CDR3 size: 15 residues. With 0 bases removed from V and 4 bases from J, the gap between germline ends came to 12 bases. The DNA for the CDR3 is TGTGCCATCAGTGAGTCGTCCTCGGGGGGCTATGGCTACACCTTC. This gives the protein CAISESSSGGYGYTF.

The rearrangement uses TRBV11-3 and TRBJ2-3, with D possibly being TRBD2 (5 bases). The ends were cut back, 3 bases at V and 2 bases at J, with 12 bases in the middle. The CDR3 is 15 residues long. Looked up from germline, CDR1 is SGHNT and CDR2 is YENEEA. CDR3 loop: CASSFRGRSTDTQYF. CDR3 nucleotide sequence: TGTGCCAGCAGCTTCCGCGGGCGGTCCACAGATACGCAGTATTTT.

The rearrangement joins TRBV6-5 to TRBJ1-6, with 7 bases that match TRBD1. The V and J ends lost 9 bases and 7 bases, in that order; junction bases with no gene match: 9. The CDR3 extends over 14 amino acids. Germline V gene data show CDR1 as MNHEY and CDR2 as SVGAGI. The DNA of the CDR3 is TGTGCCAGTTATCTCAGGGGGTCAAATTCACCCCTCCACTTT. As protein: CASYLRGSNSPLHF.

The chain couples TRBV19 to TRBJ1-2, with D unclear. The CDR3 sequence is 13 residues long. Germline lookup yields CDR1 LNHDA and CDR2 SQIVND (reference sequence). V was pared by 3 bases and J by 6 bases, with 11 bases between. CDR3: CASSIIGVNGYTF. CDR3 nucleotides: TGTGCCAGTAGTATTATCGGTGTAAATGGCTACACCTTC.

The chain's CDR3 is CASSVLNSPLHF. CDR3 nucleotide sequence: TGTGCCAGCAGCGTCCTGAATTCACCCCTCCACTTT. The chain couples TRBV2 to TRBJ1-6, with unresolved D. The CDR3 runs to 12 residues. Per the germline V gene, CDR1 is SNHLY and CDR2 is FYNNEI. The ends were cut back, 6 bases at V and 7 bases at J, with 7 bases in the middle.

The chain couples TRBV11-1 to TRBJ1-2; 7 bases map to TRBD1. Germline CDR1 and CDR2: SGHAT and FQDESV (reference sequence). Trimming removed 5 bases from V and 7 bases from J; junction bases left unmatched: 4. This CDR3 is built from 12 residues. The CDR3 protein is CASSQNRGGYTF. The CDR3 coding sequence is TGTGCCAGCAGCCAGAACAGGGGTGGCTACACCTTC.

The rearrangement joins TRBV7-9 to TRBJ2-7, with TRBD1 identical over 8 bases. V shed 5 bases and J 2 bases; nucleotides not matched to a gene: 8. CDR3 size: 15 residues. Germline V gene lookup returns CDR1 SEHNR and CDR2 FQNEAQ (reference sequence). The CDR3 DNA is TGTGCCAGCAGCCCCGGGCAGGGGGCCGCCTACGAGCAGTACTTC. Residues: CASSPGQGAAYEQYF.

V is TRBV4-1 and J is TRBJ2-5; TRBD2 aligns across 7 bases. The V gene's germline CDR1 is MGHRA and CDR2 YSYEKL. The V segment lost 1 base and the J segment 5 bases; nucleotides outside the gene matches: 4. The CDR3 loop spans 14 amino acids. This CDR3 reads CASSQALGGETQYF. Here the CDR3 DNA reads TGCGCCAGCAGCCAAGCTTTGGGGGGGGAGACCCAGTACTTC.

The chain uses TRBV21-1 and TRBJ1-2. TRBV21-1 is a known pseudogene. CDR3 size: 13 residues. The CDR3 spells CASSKGRDYGYTF. The CDR3 nucleotides are TGTGCCAGCAGCAAAGGGAGGGATTATGGCTACACCTTC.

This chain links TRBV10-3 with TRBJ1-2, with a possible D match to TRBD1 (5 bases). The V end was cut by 7 bases, the J end by 4 bases, with 13 bases between. This CDR3 region has 13 residues. Germline V gene data show CDR1 as ENHRY and CDR2 as SYGVKD. CDR3 DNA: TGTGCCATCACCGTTGACAGAAGCTATGGCTACACCTTC. Encoded protein: CAITVDRSYGYTF.

This clone has a single count. The chain couples TRBV5-6 to TRBJ2-4, with TRBD2 matching over 8 bases. Unmatched junction bases numbered 14, after V lost 3 bases and J lost 0 bases. Germline lookup yields CDR1 SGHDT and CDR2 YYEEEE. The CDR3 spans 19 residues. The CDR3 reads CASSSPRGGDTGAKNIQYF. CDR3 in DNA: TGTGCCAGCAGCTCGCCCCGGGGGGGGGATACCGGAGCCAAAAACATTCAGTACTTC.

This chain's CDR3 is CASSSVPGYEQYF. CDR3 DNA: TGTGCCAGCAGTTCCGTTCCAGGGTACGAGCAGTACTTC. The chain combines TRBV28 with TRBJ2-7; D is possibly TRBD1 (5 bases). CDR1 and CDR2 (germline): MDHEN, SYDVKM. CDR3 length: 13 amino acids. The V and J ends lost 4 bases and 4 bases respectively, with 11 bases between them.

The chain has TRBV4-3 and TRBJ2-7; weak D call: TRBD1 (6 bases). Germline V gene lookup returns CDR1 LGHNA and CDR2 YSLEER. CDR3 length: 18 amino acids. Deletions cut 0 bases from V and 0 bases from J, with 18 bases between. The CDR3 region has the DNA TGCGCCAGCAGCCAAGAAGCTCCGGGGACATTCAGCTCCTACGAGCAGTACTTC. Its translation is CASSQEAPGTFSSYEQYF.

In DNA, the CDR3 is TGTGCCAGCTCACCGGCGGTGCGGGGCACAGATACGCAGTATTTT. This sequence encodes CASSPAVRGTDTQYF. The rearrangement joins TRBV18 to TRBJ2-3, with TRBD2 as a possible D gene (5 bases). Trimming removed 3 bases at V and 1 base at J, with 11 bases between. This CDR3 region has 15 residues. Germline lookup yields CDR1 KGHSH and CDR2 LQKENI. Drawing the rest from reference TRBV18 and TRBJ2-3, the complete variable domain is NAGVMQNPRHLVRRRGQEARLRCSPMKGHSHVYWYRQLPEEGLKFMVYLQKENIIDESGMPKERFSAEFPKEGPSILRIQQVVRGDSAAYFCASSPAVRGTDTQYFGPGTRLTVL.

The table lists this clone with a count of one. The rearrangement links TRBV2 to TRBJ2-7; 7 positions match TRBD2. The CDR3 spans 14 residues. CDR1 is SNHLY and CDR2 is FYNNEI in the germline V gene. The trim removed 7 bases at V and 0 bases at J, leaving 6 bases unmatched. The CDR3 DNA is TGTGCCAGCACGCGGGGGTCAAGCTCCTACGAGCAGTACTTC. This gives the protein CASTRGSSSYEQYF.

V is TRBV25-1 and J is TRBJ1-2, with 11 bases fitting TRBD1. CDR3 length: 15 amino acids. The ends lost 0 bases at V and 8 bases at J; junction bases unmatched: 5. CDR1 is MGHDK and CDR2 is SYGVNS in the germline V gene. The CDR3 DNA sequence: TGTGCCAGCAGTGAATATTCGGACAGGGGGCTGGGCTACACCTTC. Residues: CASSEYSDRGLGYTF.

This clone was found once. The chain employs TRBV5-5 and TRBJ2-5, with 9 bases lining up with TRBD2. CDR3 size: 17 residues. V dropped 6 bases and J dropped 2; count of bases not matched to a gene: 14. CDR1 SGHKS and CDR2 YYEKEE come from the germline V gene (reference sequence). The CDR3 is CASTYSLQRGVQETQYF. The CDR3 DNA is TGTGCCAGCACCTATTCTCTCCAGCGGGGGGTACAAGAGACCCAGTACTTC.

The V gene is TRBV5-1, the J gene TRBJ1-1, with 7 bases fitting TRBD1. This CDR3 contains 16 residues. The J segment lost 1 base and the V segment lost 5 bases, leaving 11 bases of the junction unmatched. Per germline, CDR1 SGHRS and CDR2 YFSETQ. The CDR3 region is CASSRGQSFSNTEAFF. The DNA of the CDR3 is TGCGCCAGCAGTCGGGGACAGTCATTTTCGAACACTGAAGCTTTCTTT.

The count of this clone is one. V gene TRBV5-4 combines with J gene TRBJ1-2, with 10 positions matching TRBD1. V was pared by 4 bases and J by 7 bases, with 10 bases of the junction left unmatched. The CDR3 runs 15 residues. Germline CDR1 SGHNT, CDR2 YYREEE (reference sequence). Here the CDR3 reads CASSLGDRGNRGYTF. The DNA of the CDR3 is TGTGCCAGCAGCCTCGGGGACAGGGGAAACCGTGGCTACACCTTC.

This clone was seen just once. The chain combines TRBV18 with TRBJ1-1; 7 positions agree with TRBD1. The CDR3 has 14 residues. J lost 4 bases, V lost 6 bases, and 8 bases had no gene match. Germline V gene data show CDR1 as KGHSH and CDR2 as LQKENI. The CDR3 DNA sequence: TGTGCCAGCTCCCCGGACAGGCGCGGCACTGAAGCTTTCTTT. Amino acid sequence: CASSPDRRGTEAFF.